Following are 26 T cell receptor beta chains from one sample sequenced in a study of blood T cell repertoires in COVID-19. TCRdb keeps only in-frame clones here, not all; method: immunoSEQ multiplex PCR. The top ten clones hold 0.78% of a sample with about 200,000 clones, roughly nine tenths of them seen once. Sequencing used peripheral blood. These TCRs come from a woman between 65 and 79 years old with acute or convalescent COVID-19.

This clone was detected once. J is TRBJ2-2 and V is TRBV5-1; D may be TRBD1 (6 bases). The CDR3 has 14 residues. Germline CDR1 is SGHRS and CDR2 is YFSETQ. The V end was cut by 0 bases, the J end by 4 bases, with 7 bases between. The CDR3 here is CASSLAQGTGELFF. Here the CDR3 DNA reads TGCGCCAGCAGCTTGGCACAGGGCACCGGGGAGCTGTTTTTT. Filled out from reference TRBV5-1 and TRBJ2-2, the complete variable domain reads KAGVTQTPRYLIKTRGQQVTLSCSPISGHRSVSWYQQTPGQGLQFLFEYFSETQRNKGNFPGRFSGRQFSNSRSEMNVSTLELGDSALYLCASSLAQGTGELFFGEGSRLTVL.

Only one count was recorded for this clone. The chain has TRBV6-5 and TRBJ2-7, with D possibly matching TRBD1 (5 bases). Trimming removed 7 bases at V and 6 bases at J, with 19 bases between. The V gene's germline CDR1 is MNHEY and CDR2 SVGAGI. This CDR3 is built from 14 residues. The chain's CDR3 is CASTQRLGVSEQYF. The DNA of the CDR3 is TGTGCCAGCACCCAAAGGTTAGGGGTTAGCGAGCAGTACTTC.

The rearrangement uses TRBV19 and TRBJ1-4; D possibly corresponds to TRBD1 (6 bases). Trimming removed 9 bases at V and 6 bases at J, with 11 bases between. Germline V lookup: CDR1 LNHDA, CDR2 SQIVND (reference sequence). The CDR3 totals 12 residues. CDR3 in DNA: TGTGCCAGCAGAACAGGGCATGAAAAACTGTTTTTT. Protein product: CASRTGHEKLFF.

The V and J genes are TRBV7-9 and TRBJ1-1; the D is unclear. Per germline, CDR1 SEHNR and CDR2 FQNEAQ (reference sequence). CDR3 length equals 14 residues. V gave up 5 bases and J gave up 3 bases, with 13 bases separating them. CDR3 bases: TGTGCCAGCAGCCATTCGAAGGGAGACACTGAAGCTTTCTTT. Encoded protein: CASSHSKGDTEAFF.

The chain recombines TRBV7-9 with TRBJ2-7; 9 nucleotides match TRBD2. Unmatched junction bases numbered 11, after V lost 0 bases and J lost 2 bases. This CDR3 spans 18 amino acids. Germline-derived CDR1 and CDR2 are SEHNR and FQNEAQ (reference sequence). CDR3 bases: TGTGCCAGCAGCTTAGCTGCGGGGGGGACTTGGTTCGCCTACGAGCAGTACTTC. Its translation is CASSLAAGGTWFAYEQYF.

J is TRBJ2-7 and V is TRBV19; D might be TRBD2 (6 bases). Per the germline V gene, CDR1 is LNHDA and CDR2 is SQIVND (reference sequence). V lost 4 bases and J lost 3, with 13 bases in between. CDR3 length equals 14 residues. The CDR3 nucleotides read TGTGCCAGTAGTAGTCCCCGGGGGAGCTACGAGCAGTACTTC. Amino acid sequence: CASSSPRGSYEQYF.

This rearrangement joins TRBV29-1 to TRBJ2-1; D remains unclear. CDR3 length: 13 amino acids. The germline V gene encodes CDR1 SQVTM and CDR2 ANQGSEA. V lost 7 bases, J lost 6 bases, and 16 bases lay in between. The CDR3 DNA is TGCAGCGCACAGAAAAACATAGGCAATGAGCAGTTCTTC. Translated: CSAQKNIGNEQFF.

This clone came up once. V usage is TRBV11-2 and J usage is TRBJ2-2; 7 positions match TRBD2. The CDR3 covers 17 residues. In germline, CDR1 is SGHAT, CDR2 FQNNGV. Unmatched junction bases numbered 12, after V lost 4 bases and J lost 4 bases. The CDR3 DNA sequence: TGTGCCAGCAGCTGGAATAGCGGGCCCCTGGGCACCGGGGAGCTGTTTTTT. This gives the protein CASSWNSGPLGTGELFF.

The sample holds a few counts of this clone. The rearrangement uses TRBV18 and TRBJ2-3, with 9 bases matching TRBD2. The V gene's germline CDR1 is KGHSH and CDR2 LQKENI. The CDR3 length is 19 residues. Trimming at V came to 0 bases and at J to 2 bases, leaving 12 bases not matched to a gene. In DNA, the CDR3 is TGTGCCAGCTCACCACCGTTTCTGGGTCGACTAGCGGACACAGATACGCAGTATTTT. It is translated as CASSPPFLGRLADTDTQYF.

The chain recombines TRBV7-2 with TRBJ1-1; 9 positions match TRBD1. Germline trimming cut 3 bases from V and 3 bases from J; bases unmatched to any gene: 8. CDR1 and CDR2 (germline): SGHTA, FQGNSA. The CDR3 runs to 16 residues. CDR3 sequence (DNA): TGTGCCAGCAGCTTTAGACGGACAGGGGCGGACACTGAAGCTTTCTTT. It specifies CASSFRRTGADTEAFF.

The chain combines TRBV5-1 with TRBJ2-2, with D perhaps matching TRBD2 (7 bases). The germline gives CDR1 SGHRS, CDR2 YFSETQ. The germline V and J ends were trimmed by 4 bases and 12 bases, with 19 bases remaining between them. The CDR3 is 14 amino acids. This CDR3 is CASSVGAGAKQLFF. The DNA of the CDR3 is TGCGCCAGCAGCGTCGGTGCGGGGGCCAAACAGCTGTTTTTT.

This chain links TRBV4-2 with TRBJ2-2; 7 bases fit TRBD2. V shed 4 bases, J shed 0 bases, and the junction held 5 bases outside the gene matches. Germline loops: CDR1 LGHNA, CDR2 YNFKEQ. CDR3 length equals 16 residues. The CDR3 bases are TGTGCCAGCAGCCCCGGCGGGGGAGCGAACACCGGGGAGCTGTTTTTT. It encodes CASSPGGGANTGELFF.

The chain couples TRBV9 to TRBJ1-2; D ambiguous. CDR3 length equals 14 residues. Trimming took off 4 bases at V and 7 bases at J, with 17 bases between the two ends. Germline values: CDR1 SGDLS, CDR2 YYNGEE. The CDR3 spells CASSQNPAGFGYTF. CDR3 sequence (DNA): TGTGCCAGCAGCCAAAATCCCGCCGGTTTTGGCTACACCTTC.

The chain is built from TRBV27 and TRBJ2-1, with 9 positions matching TRBD2. The CDR3 extends over 14 amino acids. The junction had 2 bases not matched to a gene; V was cut back by 3 bases and J by 5 bases. Germline V CDR1 and CDR2: MNHEY, SMNVEV (reference sequence). In nucleotides, the CDR3 is TGTGCCAGCAGTTTGACTAGCGGCCACAATGAGCAGTTCTTC. Protein sequence: CASSLTSGHNEQFF.

V gene TRBV5-3 combines with J gene TRBJ1-1; D is possibly TRBD1 (5 bases). TRBV5-3 is an open reading frame whose function is uncertain. Trimming pared 0 bases from V and 3 bases from J, leaving 12 bases between. CDR3 length: 15 amino acids. The DNA for the CDR3 is TGTGCCAGAAGCTTGGCAGGGCTCCAGGACACTGAAGCTTTCTTT. This sequence encodes CARSLAGLQDTEAFF.

This chain connects TRBV3-1 (or the pseudogene TRBV3-2) to TRBJ2-5; perhaps TRBD1 as D (6 bases). CDR1 LGHDT and CDR2 YNNKEL come from the germline V gene (reference sequence). The CDR3 is made up of 13 amino acids. Trimming took 6 bases from V and 4 from J, leaving 12 bases between them. CDR3 residues: CASSSRGRETQYF. CDR3 coding DNA: TGTGCCAGCAGTTCCAGGGGAAGAGAGACCCAGTACTTC.

The chain couples TRBV7-2 to TRBJ2-1, with D maybe TRBD2 (5 bases). Germline loops: CDR1 SGHTA, CDR2 FQGNSA. Trimming removed 2 bases at V and 1 base at J, with 9 bases between. The CDR3 is 15 residues long. This CDR3 is CASSLSRGSYNEQFF. In nucleotides, the CDR3 is TGTGCCAGCAGCTTAAGCCGGGGATCCTACAATGAGCAGTTCTTC.

The CDR3 loop reads CASSIERGEQYF. Here the CDR3 DNA reads TGTGCCAGTAGTATAGAACGGGGCGAGCAGTACTTC. V usage is TRBV19 and J usage is TRBJ2-7, with D possibly matching TRBD2 (5 bases). The CDR3 has 12 amino acids. V was pared by 0 bases and J by 6 bases, with 6 bases between. Per germline, CDR1 LNHDA and CDR2 SQIVND (reference sequence).

This chain joins TRBV6-6 and TRBJ1-5; the D is unclear. The CDR3 contains 14 residues. Germline V gene data show CDR1 as MNHNY and CDR2 as SVGAGI (reference sequence). Trimming removed 8 bases at V and 0 bases at J, with 11 bases between. CDR3 sequence reads: CASHLAYSNQPQHF. The DNA of the CDR3 is TGTGCCAGCCACTTAGCCTATAGCAATCAGCCCCAGCATTTT.

The V call is TRBV4-1, the J call TRBJ2-7; perhaps TRBD2 as D (6 bases). V lost 1 base, J lost 1 base, and 11 bases lay in between. The germline gives CDR1 MGHRA, CDR2 YSYEKL. CDR3 length: 15 amino acids. CDR3 in amino acids: CASSQAGTLSYEQYF. CDR3 coding DNA: TGCGCCAGCAGCCAAGCCGGGACTCTGTCCTACGAGCAGTACTTC.

The chain recombines TRBV5-6 with TRBJ1-4, with 7 bases matching TRBD1. The trim removed 2 bases at V and 7 bases at J, leaving 11 bases unmatched. Germline values: CDR1 SGHDT, CDR2 YYEEEE. The CDR3 spans 16 residues. CDR3 DNA sequence: TGTGCCAGCAGCTTTACCCCGACAGGGCTCGCTGAAAAACTGTTTTTT. It encodes CASSFTPTGLAEKLFF.

This clone has only one observation. This sequence joins TRBV4-2 and TRBJ2-3; 8 positions match TRBD2. The junction had 10 bases not matched to a gene; V was cut back by 1 base and J by 4 bases. The CDR3 is made up of 17 amino acids. The germline V gene encodes CDR1 LGHNA and CDR2 YNFKEQ. CDR3 nucleotides: TGTGCCAGCAGCCAAGGGCTTGGACTAGCTTTTTCAGATACGCAGTATTTT. Encoded protein: CASSQGLGLAFSDTQYF.

V gene TRBV27 combines with J gene TRBJ1-4, with no clear D. The CDR3 spans 14 residues. V lost 3 bases and J lost 7, with 12 bases in between. Germline lookup yields CDR1 MNHEY and CDR2 SMNVEV (reference sequence). CDR3 coding DNA: TGTGCCAGCAGTTTTACGGGTCTTGGTGAAAAACTGTTTTTT. This encodes CASSFTGLGEKLFF.

This rearrangement joins TRBV11-3 to TRBJ2-1, with D perhaps matching TRBD2 (5 bases). V was trimmed by 4 bases and J by 7 bases, leaving 14 bases between them. This CDR3 contains 14 residues. Germline assignment: CDR1 SGHNT and CDR2 YENEEA. The CDR3 nucleotides are TGTGCCAGCAGCTCACGGGCTCGGGGTAATGAGCAGTTCTTC. Encoded protein: CASSSRARGNEQFF.

The chain carries TRBV6-5 and TRBJ1-6; 12 nucleotides match TRBD1. Trimming at V came to 6 bases and at J to 9 bases, leaving 6 bases not matched to a gene. Germline V CDR1 and CDR2: MNHEY, SVGAGI. The CDR3 is made up of 15 amino acids. CDR3 in amino acids: CASSWGQGASSPLHF. The CDR3 nucleotides read TGTGCCAGCAGCTGGGGACAGGGGGCAAGTTCACCCCTCCACTTT.

This chain joins TRBV7-2 and TRBJ1-2; 8 nucleotides match TRBD1. The CDR3 covers 16 residues. J was trimmed by 6 bases and V by 1 base; bases with no gene match: 10. Germline values: CDR1 SGHTA, CDR2 FQGNSA. This chain's CDR3 is CASSLVYRGGENGYTF. DNA of the CDR3: TGTGCCAGCAGCTTAGTCTACAGGGGGGGTGAAAATGGCTACACCTTC.